The 29 T cell receptor beta chains below all came from one sample that was sequenced in a study of siplizumab effects on memory and regulatory T cells (dated by TCRdb to the late 2010s). Library method: the immunoSEQ multiplex PCR assay. TCRdb's version of the immuneACCESS table is confined to in-frame rearrangements and falls short of the full clone set. An unresolved V gene accounts for under half of the shortfall where checked; the remainder is of unknown origin. The sample yields 99,000 or so clones; about 93% were counted once. The top ten clonotypes cover approximately 0.3% of the sample. The specimen was CD4+ T cells sorted from blood. These receptors were taken from a human donor in good health.

V is TRBV7-3 and J is TRBJ2-7, with TRBD2 identical over 13 bases. The ends lost 5 bases at V and 0 bases at J; junction bases unmatched: 19. The germline V gene has CDR1 SGHTA and CDR2 FQGTGA. CDR3 length equals 21 residues. This CDR3 is CASSPRQGAGTSGKSSYEQYF. CDR3 bases: TGTGCCAGCAGCCCCAGACAGGGGGCGGGGACTAGCGGGAAGAGCTCCTACGAGCAGTACTTC.

In this sample, this clone turned up once. The chain uses TRBV4-1 and TRBJ2-2; 9 bases map to TRBD2. CDR1 MGHRA and CDR2 YSYEKL come from the germline V gene. Trimming cost V 0 bases and J 8 bases; bases outside gene matches: 4. The CDR3 has 15 amino acids. Here the CDR3 reads CASSQDPLAGGELFF. The CDR3 nucleotides read TGCGCCAGCAGCCAAGATCCCCTAGCGGGAGGGGAGCTGTTTTTT.

The chain is built from TRBV2 and TRBJ2-1; 12 nucleotides agree with TRBD2. Germline V lookup: CDR1 SNHLY, CDR2 FYNNEI. The V segment lost 7 bases and the J segment 6 bases; nucleotides outside the gene matches: 7. The CDR3 has 15 amino acids. The CDR3 DNA reads as TGTGCCAGCAAAGCTCTAGCGGGGGGGTTCAATGAGCAGTTCTTC. This encodes CASKALAGGFNEQFF.

The V and J genes are TRBV5-1 and TRBJ2-3; TRBD2 matches 7 bases. With V trimmed by 4 bases and J by 4 bases, 9 bases remained unmatched. Germline loops: CDR1 SGHRS, CDR2 YFSETQ. This CDR3 has 15 amino acids. CDR3 amino acids: CASSRDVGGPDTQYF. For the CDR3, the DNA is TGCGCCAGCAGCCGGGACGTGGGAGGGCCAGATACGCAGTATTTT.

V and J are TRBV6-5 and TRBJ1-1, with unresolved D. Germline CDR1 MNHEY, CDR2 SVGAGI. With 0 bases removed from V and 3 bases from J, the gap between germline ends came to 14 bases. The CDR3 extends over 16 amino acids. The CDR3 loop is CASSYSPLRVYTEAFF. In DNA, the CDR3 is TGTGCCAGCAGTTACTCCCCTCTGAGGGTGTACACTGAAGCTTTCTTT.

The chain recombines TRBV6-6 with TRBJ1-4; D gene uncertain. This CDR3 contains 12 residues. The V end lost 6 bases, the J end lost 11 bases, and 13 bases lay between the germline ends. Germline lookup yields CDR1 MNHNY and CDR2 SVGAGI (reference sequence). CDR3: CASRPANGKLFF. The CDR3 DNA is TGTGCCAGCAGACCGGCGAATGGTAAACTGTTTTTT.

This clone showed up just once. The rearrangement links TRBV7-2 to TRBJ1-4; D perhaps matches TRBD1 (5 bases). There are 15 residues in the CDR3. The germline V gene encodes CDR1 SGHTA and CDR2 FQGNSA. V was cut by 2 bases and J by 5 bases, with 12 bases left in between. The DNA of the CDR3 is TGTGCCAGCAGCTTACAGGGAAGTATGAATGAAAAACTGTTTTTT. Protein sequence: CASSLQGSMNEKLFF.

This chain connects TRBV7-2 to TRBJ2-5; no clear D. V was pared by 1 base and J by 1 base, with 10 bases between. The CDR3 covers 15 residues. In germline, CDR1 is SGHTA, CDR2 FQGNSA. CDR3 sequence: CASSLGYRTQETQYF. CDR3 nucleotides: TGTGCCAGCAGCTTAGGGTACAGAACCCAAGAGACCCAGTACTTC.

The J gene is TRBJ1-6, the V gene TRBV19, with a weak D call TRBD1 (5 bases). The germline V gene encodes CDR1 LNHDA and CDR2 SQIVND (reference sequence). The CDR3 is made up of 17 amino acids. The germline V and J ends were trimmed by 5 bases and 6 bases, with 20 bases remaining between them. CDR3 in DNA: TGTGCCAGTAGTCCGCGGACCGGGAGGAGGGGTAATTCACCCCTCCACTTT. Encoded protein: CASSPRTGRRGNSPLHF. Using reference TRBV19 and TRBJ1-6 for the parts outside the CDR3, the full variable domain is DGGITQSPKYLFRKEGQNVTLSCEQNLNHDAMYWYRQDPGQGLRLIYYSQIVNDFQKGDIAEGYSVSREKKESFPLTVTSAQKNPTAFYLCASSPRTGRRGNSPLHFGNGTRLTVT.

This sequence joins TRBV29-1 and TRBJ2-2; D not certain. The CDR3 covers 13 residues. V was pared by 3 bases and J by 2 bases, with 7 bases between. Germline lookup yields CDR1 SQVTM and CDR2 ANQGSEA. For the CDR3, the DNA is TGCAGCGTTGATATCGGAAACACCGGGGAGCTGTTTTTT. The encoded protein is CSVDIGNTGELFF.

With regard to this clone: This sample includes further DNA sequences coding for the same CDR3. This chain connects TRBV18 to TRBJ2-5, with 12 positions matching TRBD2. The CDR3 totals 16 residues. After removal of 2 bases from V and 1 base from J, the junction contained 2 bases not matched to a gene. CDR1 is KGHSH, CDR2 LQKENI, per germline. In DNA, the CDR3 is TGTGCCAGCTCACCAGGGACTAGCGGGTCCCAAGAGACCCAGTACTTC. This codes for CASSPGTSGSQETQYF. The full variable domain, in which reference TRBV18 and TRBJ2-5 provide the parts outside the CDR3, is NAGVMQNPRHLVRRRGQEARLRCSPMKGHSHVYWYRQLPEEGLKFMVYLQKENIIDESGMPKERFSAEFPKEGPSILRIQQVVRGDSAAYFCASSPGTSGSQETQYFGPGTRLLVL.

The chain recombines TRBV15 with TRBJ2-1, with TRBD2 matching over 8 bases. J was trimmed by 1 base and V by 1 base; bases with no gene match: 3. CDR1 LNHNV and CDR2 YYDKDF come from the germline V gene (reference sequence). CDR3 length: 16 residues. CDR3 amino acids: CATSRGTSGSYNEQFF. The CDR3 DNA is TGTGCCACCAGCAGAGGCACTAGCGGATCCTACAATGAGCAGTTCTTC.

V is TRBV2 and J is TRBJ1-2; unclear D gene. From germline, CDR1 is SNHLY and CDR2 FYNNEI. This CDR3 has 14 amino acids. V gave up 6 bases and J gave up 3 bases, with 14 bases separating them. The CDR3 loop is CASRPDIPDYGYTF. The CDR3 DNA sequence: TGTGCCAGCAGGCCGGATATCCCTGACTATGGCTACACCTTC.

The DNA of the CDR3 is TGTGCCAGCAGCTTGGGGGACCAGCTCCGCTCCGCGACTAATGAAAAACTGTTTTTT. This translates into CASSLGDQLRSATNEKLFF. The V call is TRBV11-3, the J call TRBJ1-4; tentatively, D is TRBD1 (5 bases). There are 19 residues in the CDR3. V lost 3 bases and J lost 2, with 22 bases in between. Germline lookup yields CDR1 SGHNT and CDR2 YENEEA. Full variable domain (remainder filled in from reference TRBV11-3 and TRBJ1-4): EAGVVQSPRYKIIEKKQPVAFWCNPISGHNTLYWYLQNLGQGPELLIRYENEEAVDDSQLPKDRFSAERLKGVDSTLKIQPAELGDSAVYLCASSLGDQLRSATNEKLFFGSGTQLSVL.

The genes are TRBV6-1 and TRBJ2-5; 10 bases align to TRBD2. Per the germline V gene, CDR1 is MNHNS and CDR2 is SASEGT. The CDR3 extends over 14 amino acids. The V and J ends lost 10 bases and 5 bases, in that order; junction bases with no gene match: 10. CDR3 amino acids: CATESGGAEETQYF. CDR3 nucleotide sequence: TGTGCCACCGAAAGCGGGGGGGCTGAGGAGACCCAGTACTTC.

V usage is TRBV9 and J usage is TRBJ1-4; possibly TRBD1 for D (6 bases). The CDR3 is made up of 14 amino acids. Germline V lookup: CDR1 SGDLS, CDR2 YYNGEE. Trimming removed 0 bases at V and 6 bases at J, with 9 bases between. Here the CDR3 reads CASSVVGADEKLFF. The CDR3 nucleotides are TGTGCCAGCAGCGTAGTGGGGGCTGATGAAAAACTGTTTTTT. Combining the CDR3 with reference TRBV9 and TRBJ1-4 gives the whole variable domain DSGVTQTPKHLITATGQRVTLRCSPRSGDLSVYWYQQSLDQGLQFLIQYYNGEERAKGNILERFSAQQFPDLHSELNLSSLELGDSALYFCASSVVGADEKLFFGSGTQLSVL.

The CDR3 protein is CASSVGTAYNSPLHF. The DNA for the CDR3 is TGTGCCAGCAGCGTAGGAACGGCCTATAATTCACCCCTCCACTTT. This chain joins TRBV9 and TRBJ1-6; the D is unclear. Trimming pared 0 bases from V and 2 bases from J, leaving 6 bases between. This CDR3 is 15 amino acids long. Looked up from germline, CDR1 is SGDLS and CDR2 is YYNGEE.

The J gene is TRBJ2-6, the V gene TRBV5-1; 8 nucleotides line up with TRBD1. Germline V gene data show CDR1 as SGHRS and CDR2 as YFSETQ. V was pared by 0 bases and J by 0 bases, with 2 bases of the junction left unmatched. The CDR3 contains 17 residues. The CDR3 loop reads CASSLETGGSGANVLTF. CDR3 DNA: TGCGCCAGCAGCTTGGAAACAGGGGGCTCTGGGGCCAACGTCCTGACTTTC.

The J gene is TRBJ1-2, the V gene TRBV9, with a possible D match to TRBD1 (5 bases). CDR3 size: 15 residues. Germline V gene sequence: CDR1 SGDLS, CDR2 YYNGEE. Trimming took 3 bases from V and 2 from J, leaving 14 bases between them. CDR3 loop: CASSGGAQGNYGYTF. The CDR3 nucleotides are TGTGCCAGCAGCGGAGGGGCCCAGGGCAACTATGGCTACACCTTC.

The chain carries TRBV5-1 and TRBJ2-3; D is perhaps TRBD2 (5 bases). V dropped 1 base and J dropped 0 bases, with 9 bases sitting between them. This CDR3 contains 15 residues. Germline V gene data show CDR1 as SGHRS and CDR2 as YFSETQ. CDR3: CASSLSGLSTDTQYF. CDR3 DNA sequence: TGCGCCAGCAGCTTGTCAGGACTTAGCACAGATACGCAGTATTTT.

The chain links TRBV10-3 to TRBJ1-1; D not resolved. Trimming stripped 6 bases from V and 7 bases from J, with 12 bases between. The CDR3 length is 12 residues. Germline CDR1 is ENHRY and CDR2 is SYGVKD. The CDR3 region is CAIRGPTFEAFF. CDR3 DNA: TGTGCCATCAGAGGGCCCACCTTTGAAGCTTTCTTT.

V gene TRBV6-1 combines with J gene TRBJ1-1, with no clear D. The V end lost 2 bases, the J end lost 3 bases, and 7 bases lay between the germline ends. The CDR3 is 13 amino acids. Germline assignment: CDR1 MNHNS and CDR2 SASEGT. The CDR3 protein is CASSEPRDTEAFF. DNA for the CDR3: TGTGCCAGCAGTGAACCGAGGGACACTGAAGCTTTCTTT.

The CDR3 DNA sequence: TGTGCCAGCAGGAAAGTGGGTGCAACTAATGAAAAACTGTTTTTT. This sequence encodes CASRKVGATNEKLFF. This rearrangement joins TRBV7-9 to TRBJ1-4, with D unclear. Germline CDR1 reads SEHNR; CDR2 reads FQNEAQ (reference sequence). The germline V and J ends were trimmed by 6 bases and 0 bases, with 11 bases remaining between them. The CDR3 is 15 amino acids.

The genes are TRBV18 and TRBJ2-1, with 8 bases that match TRBD1. The V gene's germline CDR1 is KGHSH and CDR2 LQKENI. The ends lost 3 bases at V and 6 bases at J; junction bases unmatched: 7. This CDR3 region has 15 residues. CDR3 in amino acids: CASSPNRGSTNEQFF. The DNA of the CDR3 is TGTGCCAGCTCACCGAACAGGGGGAGTACCAATGAGCAGTTCTTC. Using reference TRBV18 and TRBJ2-1 for the parts outside the CDR3, the full variable domain is NAGVMQNPRHLVRRRGQEARLRCSPMKGHSHVYWYRQLPEEGLKFMVYLQKENIIDESGMPKERFSAEFPKEGPSILRIQQVVRGDSAAYFCASSPNRGSTNEQFFGPGTRLTVL.

CDR3 residues: CASSFARRTGSGNTIYF. The DNA for the CDR3 is TGTGCCAGCAGCTTCGCCCGACGGACAGGCTCTGGAAACACCATATATTTT. The chain employs TRBV11-3 and TRBJ1-3; 7 nucleotides align to TRBD1. Germline CDR1 SGHNT, CDR2 YENEEA. The CDR3 spans 17 residues. J lost 0 bases, V lost 3 bases, and 8 bases had no gene match.

The rearrangement uses TRBV5-1 and TRBJ1-2, with 9 bases lining up with TRBD1. J gave up 5 bases and V 0 bases, and 8 bases lay outside the gene matches. The CDR3 length is 16 residues. CDR1 is SGHRS and CDR2 is YFSETQ in the germline V gene. The CDR3, as DNA: TGCGCCAGCAGCTTGGAGGGACAGGGACTATCATATGGCTACACCTTC. Translation gives CASSLEGQGLSYGYTF.

This sequence joins TRBV9 and TRBJ2-3; 10 bases map to TRBD2. The V gene's germline CDR1 is SGDLS and CDR2 YYNGEE. V was clipped by 0 bases and J by 2 bases; unmatched bases: 3. The CDR3 spans 16 residues. CDR3 coding DNA: TGTGCCAGCAGCGTAGCAGCGGGAGGGTTCACAGATACGCAGTATTTT. Its translation: CASSVAAGGFTDTQYF.

This sequence joins TRBV10-3 and TRBJ1-2; TRBD1 aligns across 8 bases. Trimming at V came to 6 bases and at J to 5 bases, leaving 8 bases not matched to a gene. Germline CDR1 and CDR2: ENHRY and SYGVKD. This CDR3 contains 14 residues. Written as DNA, the CDR3 is TGTGCCATCAGGGAAAGGACAGGGCGGTATGGCTACACCTTC. It specifies CAIRERTGRYGYTF.

The chain has TRBV4-2 and TRBJ2-2; D perhaps matches TRBD2 (7 bases). CDR1 is LGHNA and CDR2 is YNFKEQ in the germline V gene. This CDR3 spans 18 amino acids. With 4 bases removed from V and 2 bases from J, the gap between germline ends came to 20 bases. The CDR3 protein is CASSPSQTSRGNTGELFF. The CDR3 DNA is TGTGCCAGCAGCCCCTCCCAGACTAGCAGGGGCAACACCGGGGAGCTGTTTTTT.